A selection of T cell receptor beta chains follows, all from one sample in a study of OX40 agonist ivuxolimab in advanced cancers. The protocol was immunoSEQ multiplex PCR, while the TCRdb copy is restricted to in-frame clones and leaves out a portion. The sample holds some 73,000 clones, more than 85% seen once. Sequencing was performed on CD4+ or CD8+ T cells sorted from blood, taken in a trial of the OX40 agonist ivuxolimab. The receptors originated from an adult with an advanced solid tumor such as melanoma, head and neck, liver or kidney cancer. The CDR3 runs from the conserved cysteine through the conserved F or W. Fields, in order: J gene, V gene, CDR3 protein.

j_call: TRBJ1-2
v_call: TRBV6-5
cdr3_aa: CASSYSTGADGYTF

j_call: TRBJ2-6
v_call: TRBV7-6
cdr3_aa: CASSLSAGRLGANVLTF

j_call: TRBJ2-7
v_call: TRBV5-4
cdr3_aa: CASSSPPQGRGYEQYF

j_call: TRBJ2-1
v_call: TRBV5-1
cdr3_aa: CASSLDGFYNEQFF

j_call: TRBJ1-2
v_call: TRBV7-9
cdr3_aa: CASSYRGSVDGYTF

j_call: TRBJ1-5
v_call: TRBV30
cdr3_aa: CAWSQQGDQPQHF

j_call: TRBJ2-1
v_call: TRBV18
cdr3_aa: CASSPWDITYNEQFF

j_call: TRBJ2-5
v_call: TRBV7-2
cdr3_aa: CASSLSGGVETQYF

j_call: TRBJ1-3
v_call: TRBV10-3
cdr3_aa: CAIRELGNTIYF

j_call: TRBJ2-3
v_call: TRBV10-2
cdr3_aa: CASRTGRETDTQYF

j_call: TRBJ1-6
v_call: TRBV21-1
cdr3_aa: CASTRFFRDRVNSPLHF

j_call: TRBJ2-7
v_call: TRBV5-1
cdr3_aa: CASSLLPGARYEQYF

j_call: TRBJ1-6
v_call: TRBV18
cdr3_aa: CASSPLTGRVNSPLHF

j_call: TRBJ1-2
v_call: TRBV25-1
cdr3_aa: CASSELGGRPYGYTF

j_call: TRBJ1-1
v_call: TRBV9
cdr3_aa: CASSVVPDNTEAFF

j_call: TRBJ2-1
v_call: TRBV6-1
cdr3_aa: CASSLNGRPENEQFF

j_call: TRBJ2-1
v_call: TRBV6-5
cdr3_aa: CASSYSPGQGTNEQFF

j_call: TRBJ2-5
v_call: TRBV7-9
cdr3_aa: CASSPSAHRVWETQYF

j_call: TRBJ1-1
v_call: TRBV28
cdr3_aa: CASSSRGRRYTEAFF

j_call: TRBJ2-7
v_call: TRBV6-4
cdr3_aa: CASSGWASGNSYEQYF

j_call: TRBJ2-3
v_call: TRBV7-9
cdr3_aa: CASSLYLGATDTQYF

j_call: TRBJ2-6
v_call: TRBV2
cdr3_aa: CASSDRTGDVSGANVLTF

j_call: TRBJ2-5
v_call: TRBV18
cdr3_aa: CASSPVGRETQYF

j_call: TRBJ2-7
v_call: TRBV28
cdr3_aa: CASSGLAGVSYEQYF

j_call: TRBJ1-5
v_call: TRBV18
cdr3_aa: CASSPRHDQPQHF

j_call: TRBJ1-1
v_call: TRBV27
cdr3_aa: CASIDRVSGNRAFF

j_call: TRBJ2-2
v_call: TRBV11-2
cdr3_aa: CAHPWYQGTGELFF

j_call: TRBJ1-2
v_call: TRBV6-6
cdr3_aa: CASSYSGTGSTF

j_call: TRBJ2-7
v_call: TRBV7-6
cdr3_aa: CASSPGTGEGEQYF